These 20 T cell receptor beta chains were sequenced from one sample in a study of Ad26.COV2.S vaccination and SARS-CoV-2 variants. Assay: immunoSEQ multiplex PCR; the TCRdb copy retains only in-frame clones and omits some. This table holds fewer than 400,000 clones, around four fifths found once. Treatment meaning: some 20 received Ad26.COV2.S at low or high dose, single or two shots; 5 received placebo; per-sample allocation not given. Following the first vaccine or placebo injection, samples were taken on day 63. This material consisted of peripheral blood, taken in a trial of Ad26.COV2.S vaccine versus placebo. Source of these receptors: a person between 18 and 65 years old who received the Ad26.COV2.S COVID-19 vaccine or a placebo.

This chain uses TRBV24-1 with TRBJ2-3; the match to TRBD2 covers 7 bases. The CDR3 length is 13 residues. V trimming: 5 bases; J trimming: 5 bases; junction bases outside the gene matches: 3. Looked up from germline, CDR1 is KGHDR and CDR2 is SFDVKD. The CDR3 region has the DNA TGTGCCACCAGTGCTCCGGGGGGAGATACGCAGTATTTT. Amino acids: CATSAPGGDTQYF.

V is TRBV18 and J is TRBJ1-1; D perhaps matches TRBD1 (5 bases). Germline CDR1 and CDR2: KGHSH and LQKENI. Trimming took off 2 bases at V and 2 bases at J, with 9 bases between the two ends. The CDR3 length is 14 residues. CDR3 sequence reads: CASSPGGVNTEAFF. CDR3 nucleotide sequence: TGTGCCAGCTCACCAGGGGGAGTAAACACTGAAGCTTTCTTT.

The chain carries TRBV30 and TRBJ1-6, with D tentatively TRBD1 (6 bases). The germline V gene encodes CDR1 GTSNPN and CDR2 SVGIG (reference sequence). The CDR3 has 15 residues. The ends were cut back, 2 bases at V and 6 bases at J, with 14 bases in the middle. The CDR3 DNA reads TGTGCCTGGAGTAAAGCAGGGGTTCGTAATTCACCCCTCCACTTT. This encodes CAWSKAGVRNSPLHF. The full variable domain, its missing parts supplied by reference TRBV30 and TRBJ1-6, is SQTIHQWPATLVQPVGSPLSLECTVEGTSNPNLYWYRQAAGRGLQLLFYSVGIGQISSEVPQNLSASRPQDRQFILSSKKLLLSDSGFYLCAWSKAGVRNSPLHFGNGTRLTVT.

V and J are TRBV19 and TRBJ1-6; D gene uncertain. Germline CDR1 is LNHDA and CDR2 is SQIVND (reference sequence). V was clipped by 4 bases and J by 7 bases, with 5 bases between them. The CDR3 extends over 12 amino acids. The CDR3 nucleotides read TGTGCCAGTAGTAAGTGGAATTCACCCCTCCACTTT. Protein: CASSKWNSPLHF.

V usage is TRBV7-2 and J usage is TRBJ2-5; TRBD2 aligns across 10 bases. The CDR3 consists of 15 residues. CDR1 SGHTA and CDR2 FQGNSA come from the germline V gene. The trim removed 6 bases at V and 3 bases at J, leaving 7 bases unmatched. Written as DNA, the CDR3 is TGTGCCAGCAGGGGACCGGGACTAGCGAAAGAGACCCAGTACTTC. Translating gives CASRGPGLAKETQYF.

This chain connects TRBV28 to TRBJ2-5, with D possibly TRBD2 on 7 matching bases. Trimming stripped 6 bases from V and 1 base from J, with 12 bases between. Germline V gene data show CDR1 as MDHEN and CDR2 as SYDVKM. The CDR3 is 14 amino acids. DNA for the CDR3: TGTGCCAGCAGCAGGCGGGGGCTCCAAGAGACCCAGTACTTC. As protein: CASSRRGLQETQYF.

This clone was observed a few times. This chain uses TRBV27 with TRBJ1-1, with 7 bases that match TRBD1. Germline CDR1 is MNHEY and CDR2 is SMNVEV (reference sequence). V lost 6 bases to trimming and J lost 11 bases; unmatched junction nucleotides: 9. The CDR3 consists of 12 residues. CDR3 loop: CASSPPTGRAFF. In nucleotides, the CDR3 is TGTGCCAGCAGCCCCCCGACAGGGCGTGCTTTCTTT.

This chain links TRBV28 with TRBJ2-7; D possibly corresponds to TRBD2 (6 bases). Trimming cost V 5 bases and J 4 bases, with 12 bases left between them. This CDR3 region has 13 residues. CDR1 MDHEN and CDR2 SYDVKM come from the germline V gene. The CDR3 sequence is CASSPPGLYEQYF. CDR3 in DNA: TGTGCCAGCAGTCCCCCGGGACTTTACGAGCAGTACTTC.

This clone was picked up many times. V usage is TRBV29-1 and J usage is TRBJ1-5; D unclear. Germline V gene sequence: CDR1 SQVTM, CDR2 ANQGSEA. The CDR3 runs to 13 residues. The V end was cut by 4 bases, the J end by 2 bases, with 9 bases between. The CDR3 here is CSVGDIGNQPQHF. The CDR3 nucleotides are TGCAGCGTTGGCGACATCGGCAATCAGCCCCAGCATTTT.

This chain links TRBV7-2 with TRBJ2-1, with 13 bases that match TRBD2. The CDR3 contains 15 residues. Germline CDR1 and CDR2: SGHTA and FQGNSA. V lost 8 bases and J lost 12; bases outside the gene matches: 13. This chain's CDR3 is CASHGLAGVRHGQFF. CDR3 bases: TGTGCCAGCCACGGACTAGCGGGGGTAAGGCATGGGCAGTTCTTC.

The rearrangement links TRBV5-5 to TRBJ2-7; D is perhaps TRBD2 (5 bases). This CDR3 has 13 residues. The germline V gene has CDR1 SGHKS and CDR2 YYEKEE (reference sequence). V dropped 4 bases and J dropped 6 bases, with 14 bases sitting between them. The CDR3 DNA reads as TGTGCCAGCAGCCCCAGCGGTCCTAGCGAGCAGTACTTC. Translated: CASSPSGPSEQYF.

The V gene is TRBV27, the J gene TRBJ1-6; 9 bases fit TRBD1. Trimming cost V 8 bases and J 10 bases; bases outside gene matches: 9. Germline CDR1 reads MNHEY; CDR2 reads SMNVEV (reference sequence). This CDR3 has 14 amino acids. The DNA of the CDR3 is TGTGCCAGCGGGCGGGGACAGGGATCATCACCCCTCCACTTT. Its translation is CASGRGQGSSPLHF.

V and J are TRBV5-1 and TRBJ2-5; 9 bases match TRBD2. This CDR3 is 16 amino acids long. With V trimmed by 4 bases and J by 5 bases, 12 bases remained unmatched. The germline V gene encodes CDR1 SGHRS and CDR2 YFSETQ. The DNA for the CDR3 is TGCGCCAGCAGCCTCGGCGCGCGGGGGGGACGGGAGACCCAGTACTTC. Its translation is CASSLGARGGRETQYF.

This rearrangement joins TRBV5-1 to TRBJ2-5, with 8 bases lining up with TRBD2. The CDR3 consists of 15 residues. V shed 1 base, J shed 1 base, and the junction held 3 bases outside the gene matches. Germline lookup yields CDR1 SGHRS and CDR2 YFSETQ. The CDR3: CASSLMAGGQETQYF. The CDR3 nucleotides are TGCGCCAGCAGCTTGATGGCGGGGGGCCAAGAGACCCAGTACTTC.

The CDR3 DNA reads TGTGCCAGCTCACCGTCGTCGGTGGGGCTTAGCAATCAGCCCCAGCATTTT. Amino acids: CASSPSSVGLSNQPQHF. The chain employs TRBV18 and TRBJ1-5; possibly TRBD1 for D (5 bases). V was pared by 3 bases and J by 0 bases, with 15 bases between. The V gene's germline CDR1 is KGHSH and CDR2 LQKENI. This CDR3 is 17 amino acids long. Looking up the rest from reference TRBV18 and TRBJ1-5 gives the full variable domain: NAGVMQNPRHLVRRRGQEARLRCSPMKGHSHVYWYRQLPEEGLKFMVYLQKENIIDESGMPKERFSAEFPKEGPSILRIQQVVRGDSAAYFCASSPSSVGLSNQPQHFGDGTRLSIL.

V and J are TRBV9 and TRBJ1-1; TRBD1 might be the D (5 bases). Germline V lookup: CDR1 SGDLS, CDR2 YYNGEE. The CDR3 is 15 residues long. Between the trimmed V and J ends, which lost 1 base and 1 base, there was a span of 11 bases. The CDR3 DNA reads as TGTGCCAGCAGCGTAATCGACAGAGGGAACACTGAAGCTTTCTTT. Residues: CASSVIDRGNTEAFF.

This chain joins TRBV29-1 and TRBJ2-3; 7 positions match TRBD1. V lost 3 bases and J lost 2; bases outside the gene matches: 8. The V gene's germline CDR1 is SQVTM and CDR2 ANQGSEA. CDR3 length: 15 amino acids. The CDR3 loop reads CSVDTGTVYTDTQYF. The CDR3 DNA reads TGCAGCGTTGATACCGGGACAGTCTACACAGATACGCAGTATTTT.

The V call is TRBV30, the J call TRBJ2-5; weak D call: TRBD1 (6 bases). There are 13 residues in the CDR3. V was pared by 1 base and J by 1 base, with 7 bases between. From germline, CDR1 is GTSNPN and CDR2 SVGIG (reference sequence). CDR3 nucleotide sequence: TGTGCCTGGAGTGGACAGGTCCAAGAGACCCAGTACTTC. It yields the protein CAWSGQVQETQYF.

The V gene is TRBV6-5, the J gene TRBJ1-6; TRBD1 matches 10 bases. Germline assignment: CDR1 MNHEY and CDR2 SVGAGI. The CDR3 loop spans 15 amino acids. Germline trimming cut 4 bases from V and 10 bases from J; bases unmatched to any gene: 7. The CDR3 loop is CASSSFGTGDSPLHF. CDR3 nucleotides: TGTGCCAGCAGTTCCTTTGGGACAGGGGACTCACCCCTCCACTTT.

The chain carries TRBV5-6 and TRBJ1-3, with no clear D. The germline V gene encodes CDR1 SGHDT and CDR2 YYEEEE. V was clipped by 7 bases and J by 0 bases, with 11 bases between them. This CDR3 spans 14 amino acids. The CDR3 nucleotides are TGTGCCAGCTCCGGCTTGAGCTCTGGAAACACCATATATTTT. This encodes CASSGLSSGNTIYF.